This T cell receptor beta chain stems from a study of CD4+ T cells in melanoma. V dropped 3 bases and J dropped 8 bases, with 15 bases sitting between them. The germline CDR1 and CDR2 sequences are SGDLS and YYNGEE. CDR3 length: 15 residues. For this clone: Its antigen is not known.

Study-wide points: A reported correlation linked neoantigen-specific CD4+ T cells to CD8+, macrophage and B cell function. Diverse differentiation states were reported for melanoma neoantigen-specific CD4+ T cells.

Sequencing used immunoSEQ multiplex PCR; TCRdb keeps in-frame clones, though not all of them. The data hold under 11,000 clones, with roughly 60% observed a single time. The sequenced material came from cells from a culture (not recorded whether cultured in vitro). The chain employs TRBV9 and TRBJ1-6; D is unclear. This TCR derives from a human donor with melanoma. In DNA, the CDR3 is TGTGCCAGCAGCGCGAGGTGGGAGGGTGATTCACCCCTCCACTTT. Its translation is CASSARWEGDSPLHF.